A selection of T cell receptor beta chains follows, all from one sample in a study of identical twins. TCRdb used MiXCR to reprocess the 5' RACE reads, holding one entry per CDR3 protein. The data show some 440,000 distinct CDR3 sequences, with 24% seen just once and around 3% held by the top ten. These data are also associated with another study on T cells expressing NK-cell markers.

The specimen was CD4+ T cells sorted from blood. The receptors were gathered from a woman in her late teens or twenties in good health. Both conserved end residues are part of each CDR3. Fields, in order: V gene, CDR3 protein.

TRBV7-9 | CASSFGTSGSLQETQYF
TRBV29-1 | CSGGGWGHDYNEQFF
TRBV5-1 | CASSTEAGGTGEQFF
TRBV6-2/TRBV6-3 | CASSYWLAEAFF
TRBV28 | CASSLLPRYNEQFF
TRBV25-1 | CASSESGTRSSYNEQFF
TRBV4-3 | CASSLVAGGSDTQYF
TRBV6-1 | CASSPTRDRSDTQYF
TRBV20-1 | CSARGARDSPLHF
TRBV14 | CASSQERQGDSPLHF
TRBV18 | CASSPSQGSQQYF
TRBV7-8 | CASSFHLLLYEQYF